The entry that follows covers one T cell receptor (beta chain) sequence. The sample belongs to a study of control samples from healthy donors and cancer patients. The method was immunoSEQ multiplex PCR; TCRdb's version includes in-frame clones alone and lacks a portion of them. The sample carries around 130,000 clones, about nine tenths recorded once. Germline CDR1 is KGHSH and CDR2 is LQKENI. The CDR3 runs to 14 residues. V gave up 2 bases and J gave up 7 bases, with 14 bases separating them. This chain joins TRBV18 and TRBJ1-1; possibly TRBD1 for D (6 bases). Source material: PBMCs. This clonotype was sampled from a man between 45 and 60 years old with head and neck cancer. CDR3 sequence: CASSPYFGGREAFF. Here the CDR3 DNA reads TGTGCCAGCTCACCATACTTCGGGGGCCGTGAAGCTTTCTTT.